The 20 T cell receptor beta chains listed next were all sequenced from one sample in a study of blood T cell repertoires in COVID-19. TCRdb keeps only in-frame clones here, not all; method: immunoSEQ multiplex PCR. This table has 45,000 to 55,000 clones, roughly 80% appearing once. The sequencing sample was made of peripheral blood. These receptors were collected from a man aged 45-60 years with active COVID-19.

V gene TRBV6-1 combines with J gene TRBJ1-4; TRBD1 matches 7 bases. Trimming at V came to 1 base and at J to 10 bases, leaving 18 bases not matched to a gene. The germline gives CDR1 MNHNS, CDR2 SASEGT. This CDR3 comprises 18 residues. In DNA, the CDR3 is TGTGCCAGCAGTGAAGAGGGGGCCGGGGGTTACAAAACCGGAAAACTGTTTTTT. The encoded protein is CASSEEGAGGYKTGKLFF.

The chain joins TRBV7-9 to TRBJ1-5, with D tentatively TRBD1 (6 bases). The CDR3 length is 14 residues. Germline V gene data show CDR1 as SEHNR and CDR2 as FQNEAQ (reference sequence). V lost 6 bases and J 1 base, leaving 10 bases between the germline ends. The CDR3 DNA follows: TGTGCCAGCAGTTCTACAGGGAGCAATCAGCCCCAGCATTTT. This codes for CASSSTGSNQPQHF.

The gene calls are TRBV19 and TRBJ1-6, with 8 bases matching TRBD1. The CDR3 totals 15 residues. Germline lookup yields CDR1 LNHDA and CDR2 SQIVND (reference sequence). The J segment lost 9 bases and the V segment lost 8 bases, leaving 12 bases of the junction unmatched. The DNA for the CDR3 is TGTGCCAGTGGACCAACAACAGGGGGACCTTCACCCCTCCACTTT. Residues: CASGPTTGGPSPLHF.

The chain joins TRBV4-1 to TRBJ1-6; D gene unclear. The CDR3 loop spans 16 amino acids. Germline V CDR1 and CDR2: MGHRA, YSYEKL. The V end lost 1 base, the J end lost 10 bases, and 17 bases lay between the germline ends. CDR3 sequence: CASSQVVTLASSPLHF. The CDR3 coding sequence is TGCGCCAGCAGCCAAGTGGTCACATTAGCGTCATCACCCCTCCACTTT.

The V call is TRBV9, the J call TRBJ2-3; weak D call: TRBD1 (6 bases). The CDR3 covers 14 residues. The V end was cut by 0 bases, the J end by 3 bases, with 8 bases between. Germline values: CDR1 SGDLS, CDR2 YYNGEE. In DNA, the CDR3 is TGTGCCAGCAGCGTAGACAGGGTGACAGATACGCAGTATTTT. Its translation is CASSVDRVTDTQYF.

Regarding this clone: Other DNA sequences from this sample encode an identical CDR3 as well. The chain couples TRBV6-5 to TRBJ2-2; tentatively, D is TRBD1 (6 bases). Germline CDR1 MNHEY, CDR2 SVGAGI. The CDR3 is 14 amino acids. V was clipped by 2 bases and J by 3 bases, with 7 bases between them. The CDR3 coding sequence is TGTGCCAGCAGTTACGGACAGTACACCGGGGAGCTGTTTTTT. It translates to CASSYGQYTGELFF.

In nucleotides, the CDR3 is TGTGCCAGCAGTTCACGGTGGAACACTGAAGCTTTCTTT. Translation: CASSSRWNTEAFF. V and J are TRBV12-3 or TRBV12-4 and TRBJ1-1; D remains unclear. This CDR3 comprises 13 residues. The V gene lost 4 bases and the J gene lost 1 base, with 7 bases spanning the gap.

The rearrangement joins TRBV7-9 to TRBJ2-2; TRBD1 matches 11 bases. Germline assignment: CDR1 SEHNR and CDR2 FQNEAQ (reference sequence). The ends lost 5 bases at V and 4 bases at J; junction bases unmatched: 3. This CDR3 has 15 residues. CDR3 bases: TGTGCCAGCAGCCAGGGACAGGGGGGCACCGGGGAGCTGTTTTTT. Amino acid sequence: CASSQGQGGTGELFF.

The chain carries TRBV14 and TRBJ2-5; possibly TRBD1 for D (5 bases). Per the germline V gene, CDR1 is SGHDN and CDR2 is FVKESK. V was cut by 5 bases and J by 5 bases, with 15 bases left in between. The CDR3 is 14 residues long. The CDR3 protein is CASSNPGFCETQYF. The CDR3 DNA reads as TGTGCCAGCAGCAACCCAGGGTTCTGCGAGACCCAGTACTTC.

The V and J genes are TRBV9 and TRBJ2-1, with unresolved D. Deletions cut 1 base from V and 2 bases from J, with 7 bases between. CDR1 SGDLS and CDR2 YYNGEE come from the germline V gene. This CDR3 has 14 residues. DNA of the CDR3: TGTGCCAGCAGCGTATCGGGTCCCTACAATGAGCAGTTCTTC. As protein: CASSVSGPYNEQFF.

The chain carries TRBV5-3 and TRBJ2-7; D gene uncertain. Being an ORF, TRBV5-3 has a function that is uncertain. This CDR3 has 8 residues. The V and J ends lost 5 bases and 13 bases respectively, with 7 bases between them. The CDR3 here is CARSPVYF. The CDR3 DNA is TGTGCCAGAAGTCCCGTTTACTTC.

This rearrangement joins TRBV6-4 to TRBJ2-7; TRBD1 is a possible D gene (5 bases). Germline V gene lookup returns CDR1 MRHNA and CDR2 SNTAGT. The CDR3 has 13 residues. The ends were cut back, 10 bases at V and 0 bases at J, with 13 bases in the middle. The CDR3 DNA reads TGTGCCACCCCGCAGGGCGACTCCTACGAGCAGTACTTC. Translation gives CATPQGDSYEQYF.

This clone was recorded a few times. This chain links TRBV6-5 with TRBJ2-3; D may be TRBD1 (6 bases). V lost 0 bases, J lost 5 bases, and 15 bases lay in between. The germline V gene encodes CDR1 MNHEY and CDR2 SVGAGI. This CDR3 region has 16 residues. The CDR3 nucleotides are TGTGCCAGCAGTTACTCGAATTGGGGGCAGGGAGATACGCAGTATTTT. It yields the protein CASSYSNWGQGDTQYF.

The chain recombines TRBV19 with TRBJ2-1; 8 nucleotides agree with TRBD2. Trimming at V came to 5 bases and at J to 12 bases, leaving 9 bases not matched to a gene. The length of the CDR3 is 13 residues. Germline V gives CDR1 LNHDA, CDR2 SQIVND (reference sequence). CDR3 sequence reads: CASSLAGPLGQFF. CDR3 nucleotide sequence: TGTGCCAGTAGTCTAGCGGGTCCGTTGGGGCAGTTCTTC. Full variable domain (missing parts from reference TRBV19 and TRBJ2-1): DGGITQSPKYLFRKEGQNVTLSCEQNLNHDAMYWYRQDPGQGLRLIYYSQIVNDFQKGDIAEGYSVSREKKESFPLTVTSAQKNPTAFYLCASSLAGPLGQFFGPGTRLTVL.

The chain combines TRBV18 with TRBJ2-7; tentative D call: TRBD2 (6 bases). Germline lookup yields CDR1 KGHSH and CDR2 LQKENI. This CDR3 region has 16 residues. V was shortened by 2 bases and J by 3 bases, with 17 bases between the two germline ends. The CDR3: CASSPSRGGRGYEQYF. CDR3 sequence (DNA): TGTGCCAGCTCACCAAGTCGAGGAGGGCGGGGCTACGAGCAGTACTTC.

There are a few counts of this clone. The genes are TRBV3-1 (or the pseudogene TRBV3-2) and TRBJ1-4, with 8 bases lining up with TRBD1. This CDR3 spans 15 amino acids. V shed 5 bases, J shed 3 bases, and the junction held 5 bases outside the gene matches. CDR1 and CDR2 from the germline V gene are LGHDT and YNNKEL (reference sequence). The CDR3 loop reads CASSTGTGSNEKLFF. The CDR3 DNA is TGTGCCAGCAGCACCGGGACAGGATCTAATGAAAAACTGTTTTTT.

This chain uses TRBV5-6 with TRBJ2-5; 11 bases match TRBD1. Germline CDR1 reads SGHDT; CDR2 reads YYEEEE. The CDR3 covers 15 residues. The ends lost 4 bases at V and 2 bases at J; junction bases unmatched: 4. The CDR3 sequence is CASSHGTGGQETQYF. The CDR3 nucleotides are TGTGCCAGCAGCCACGGGACAGGGGGGCAAGAGACCCAGTACTTC.

V gene TRBV6-5 combines with J gene TRBJ2-1; D gene uncertain. The CDR3 runs 13 residues. V lost 3 bases and J 3 bases, leaving 6 bases between the germline ends. Germline loops: CDR1 MNHEY, CDR2 SVGAGI. Here the CDR3 reads CASSYNSYNEQFF. CDR3 coding DNA: TGTGCCAGCAGTTATAACAGCTACAATGAGCAGTTCTTC.

The chain links TRBV7-8 to TRBJ2-2, with TRBD1 identical over 7 bases. The length of the CDR3 is 17 residues. V shed 5 bases, J shed 4 bases, and the junction held 13 bases outside the gene matches. CDR1 is SGHVS, CDR2 FQNEAQ, per germline. This chain's CDR3 is CASSGVLTGRSTGELFF. Here the CDR3 DNA reads TGTGCCAGCAGCGGGGTCTTGACAGGGCGGAGCACCGGGGAGCTGTTTTTT.

This clone was counted only a few times. V usage is TRBV18 and J usage is TRBJ1-2; D remains unclear. The V end lost 1 base, the J end lost 6 bases, and 12 bases lay between the germline ends. CDR3 size: 14 residues. Germline CDR1 is KGHSH and CDR2 is LQKENI. CDR3 coding DNA: TGTGCCAGCTCACCACGGGAGACGGTGGATGGCTACACCTTC. Its protein is CASSPRETVDGYTF.